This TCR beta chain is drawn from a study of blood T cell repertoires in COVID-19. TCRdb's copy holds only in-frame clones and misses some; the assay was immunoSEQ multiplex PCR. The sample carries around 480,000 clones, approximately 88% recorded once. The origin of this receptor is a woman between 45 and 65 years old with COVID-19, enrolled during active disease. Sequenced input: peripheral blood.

The CDR3 coding sequence is TGTGCCAGTAGTCGGACAAGGGATTATGGCTACACCTTC. Protein product: CASSRTRDYGYTF. J is TRBJ1-2 and V is TRBV19; D is perhaps TRBD1 (5 bases). Germline V gives CDR1 LNHDA, CDR2 SQIVND (reference sequence). The CDR3 runs to 13 residues. V lost 5 bases to trimming and J lost 5 bases, with 12 bases between them.